This T cell receptor beta chain was recorded in a study of blood T cell repertoires in COVID-19. Whole-study context: The United States, Italy and Spain were the sources of the acute and convalescent COVID-19 samples. T cells, B-cell-depleted T cells, or PBMCs supplied cDNA or gDNA.

Participants' reported clinical history set cohort assignment. CDR1 SGHVS and CDR2 FQNEAQ come from the germline V gene. The length of the CDR3 is 14 residues. J gave up 8 bases and V 4 bases, and 7 bases lay outside the gene matches. Here immunoSEQ multiplex PCR was the method, and the copy in TCRdb shows in-frame clones only, minus some. The sample gives roughly 260,000 clones, around 90% of which show up once; around 2.6% is in the top ten. What was sequenced was PBMCs or T cells enriched from blood (not recorded which). The chain has TRBV7-8 and TRBJ1-4; 7 bases map to TRBD1. This clonotype originated in a woman in her twenties or thirties with acute COVID-19. The CDR3 loop is CASSSTGLFEKLFF. The CDR3 nucleotides are TGTGCCAGCAGCTCGACAGGGTTATTCGAAAAACTGTTTTTT.